This T cell receptor (beta chain) was profiled in a study of early T cells in non-severe SARS-CoV-2 infection. Study-level results: Using VDJdb, the matching emphasized anti-spike CD8 responses while missing private and CD4 specificities.

TCRdb redid the calling of the 5' RACE reads with MiXCR, one entry per CDR3 protein. The table shows approximately 80,000 distinct CDR3 sequences, with 10% to 15% occurring only once. Trimming took off 7 bases at V and 0 bases at J, with 9 bases between the two ends. This CDR3 is 12 amino acids long. CDR1 and CDR2 (germline): SQVTM, ANQGSEA. There are a few counts of this clonotype. Its target is unknown. This chain links TRBV29-1 with TRBJ1-1, with a possible D match to TRBD1 (5 bases). This sequence was found in an adult who was a healthcare worker with PCR-confirmed SARS-CoV-2 infection or an uninfected control (not recorded which). Sequenced sample: whole blood. The CDR3 reads CSAGTLNTEAFF. CDR3 nucleotides: TGCAGCGCTGGGACCCTGAACACTGAAGCTTTCTTT.